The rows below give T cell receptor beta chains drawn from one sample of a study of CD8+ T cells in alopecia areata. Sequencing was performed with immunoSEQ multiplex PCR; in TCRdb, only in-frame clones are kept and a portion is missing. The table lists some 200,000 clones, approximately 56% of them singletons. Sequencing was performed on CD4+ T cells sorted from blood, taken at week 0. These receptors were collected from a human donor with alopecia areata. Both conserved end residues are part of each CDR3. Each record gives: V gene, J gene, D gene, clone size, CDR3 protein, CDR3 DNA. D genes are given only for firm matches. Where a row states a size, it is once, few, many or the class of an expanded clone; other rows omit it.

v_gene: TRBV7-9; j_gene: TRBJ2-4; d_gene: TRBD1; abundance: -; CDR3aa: CASKAGTAQNIQYF; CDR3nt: TGTGCCAGCAAAGCTGGGACAGCTCAAAACATTCAGTACTTC
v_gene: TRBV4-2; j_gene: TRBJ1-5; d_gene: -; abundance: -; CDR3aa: CASSTRLTGDWSNQPQHF; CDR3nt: TGTGCCAGCAGCACCCGCCTCACAGGAGATTGGAGCAATCAGCCCCAGCATTTT
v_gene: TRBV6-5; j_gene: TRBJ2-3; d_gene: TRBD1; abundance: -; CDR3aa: CASSFDRGRTDTQYF; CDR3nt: TGTGCCAGCAGTTTTGACAGGGGGCGGACAGATACGCAGTATTTT
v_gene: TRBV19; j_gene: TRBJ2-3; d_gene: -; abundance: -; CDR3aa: CASHRGGTDTQYF; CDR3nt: TGTGCCAGTCACCGCGGGGGCACAGATACGCAGTATTTT
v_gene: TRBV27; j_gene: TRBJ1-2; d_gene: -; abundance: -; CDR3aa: CASSLWAGDGYTF; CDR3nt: TGTGCCAGCAGTCTTTGGGCAGGGGATGGCTACACCTTC
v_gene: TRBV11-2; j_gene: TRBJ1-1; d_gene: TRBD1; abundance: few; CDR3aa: CASSLGTGGWNTEAFF; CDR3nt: TGTGCCAGCAGCCTAGGGACAGGGGGCTGGAACACTGAAGCTTTCTTT
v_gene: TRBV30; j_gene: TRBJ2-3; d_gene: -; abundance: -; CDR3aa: CAWSRGMDTDTQYF; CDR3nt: TGTGCCTGGAGCCGAGGGATGGACACAGATACGCAGTATTTT
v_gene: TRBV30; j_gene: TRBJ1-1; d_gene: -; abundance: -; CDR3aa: CAWRVRGGNTEAFF; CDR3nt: TGTGCCTGGAGGGTGAGAGGGGGGAACACTGAAGCTTTCTTT
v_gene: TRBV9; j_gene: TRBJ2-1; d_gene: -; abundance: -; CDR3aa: CASSVGTNKQFF; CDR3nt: TGTGCCAGCAGCGTAGGCACAAACAAGCAGTTCTTC
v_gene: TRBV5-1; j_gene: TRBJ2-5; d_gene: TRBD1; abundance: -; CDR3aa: CASSSTGEETQYF; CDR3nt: TGCGCCAGCAGCTCAACAGGGGAGGAGACCCAGTACTTC
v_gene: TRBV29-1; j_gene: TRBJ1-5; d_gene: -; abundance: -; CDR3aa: CSVEIDSNQPQHF; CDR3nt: TGCAGCGTCGAGATCGACTCCAATCAGCCCCAGCATTTT
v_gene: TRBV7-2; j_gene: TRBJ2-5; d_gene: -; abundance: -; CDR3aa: CASSLRVGQETQYF; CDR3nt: TGTGCCAGCAGCTTAAGGGTTGGTCAAGAGACCCAGTACTTC
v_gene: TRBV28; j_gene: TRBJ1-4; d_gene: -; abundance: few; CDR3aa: CASRTTGVKLFF; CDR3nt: TGTGCCAGCAGAACAACGGGGGTAAAACTGTTTTTT
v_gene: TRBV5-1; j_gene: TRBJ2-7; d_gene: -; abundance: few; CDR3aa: CASSLDRFNSYEQYF; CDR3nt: TGCGCCAGCAGCTTGGACAGGTTTAACTCCTACGAGCAGTACTTC
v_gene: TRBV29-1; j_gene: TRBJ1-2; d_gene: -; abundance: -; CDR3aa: CSVGDRLDGYTF; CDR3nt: TGCAGCGTTGGGGACCGACTGGATGGCTACACCTTC
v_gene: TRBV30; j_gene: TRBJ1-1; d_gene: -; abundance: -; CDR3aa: CAWSVARSSEAFF; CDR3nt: TGTGCCTGGAGTGTGGCTCGTTCGTCGGAAGCTTTCTTT
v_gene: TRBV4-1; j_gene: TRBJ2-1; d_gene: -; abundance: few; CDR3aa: CASSLTISYNEQFF; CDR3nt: TGCGCCAGCAGCCTTACAATCTCCTACAATGAGCAGTTCTTC
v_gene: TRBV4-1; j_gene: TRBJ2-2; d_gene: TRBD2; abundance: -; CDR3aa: CASSQVPLSGGAPGELFF; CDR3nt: TGCGCCAGCAGCCAAGTTCCCCTTAGCGGGGGGGCTCCCGGGGAGCTGTTTTTT
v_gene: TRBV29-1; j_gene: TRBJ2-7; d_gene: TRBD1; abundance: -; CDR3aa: CSVEALGRGRAEQYF; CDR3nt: TGCAGCGTTGAAGCGCTCGGCAGGGGGCGGGCCGAGCAGTACTTC
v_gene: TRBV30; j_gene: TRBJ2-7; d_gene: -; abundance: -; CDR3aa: CAWSTQQFEQYF; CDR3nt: TGTGCCTGGAGTACACAACAGTTCGAGCAGTACTTC
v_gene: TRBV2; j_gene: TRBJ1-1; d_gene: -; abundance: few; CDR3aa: CASKDGVTEAFF; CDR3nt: TGTGCCAGCAAGGACGGCGTCACTGAAGCTTTCTTT
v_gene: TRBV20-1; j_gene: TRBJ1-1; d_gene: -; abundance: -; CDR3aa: CSETSRVEAFF; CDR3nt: TGCAGTGAAACTTCTCGGGTTGAAGCTTTCTTT
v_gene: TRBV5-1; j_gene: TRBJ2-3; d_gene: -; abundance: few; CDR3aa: CASSFSTDTQYF; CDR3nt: TGCGCCAGCAGCTTCTCCACAGATACGCAGTATTTT
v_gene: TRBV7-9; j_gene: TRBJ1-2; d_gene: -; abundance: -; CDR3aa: CASSLAVRAYTF; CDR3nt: TGTGCCAGCAGCTTAGCCGTCCGCGCCTACACCTTC
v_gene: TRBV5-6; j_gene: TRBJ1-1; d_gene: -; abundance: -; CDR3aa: CASSPTSNLNTEAFF; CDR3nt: TGTGCCAGCAGCCCCACATCGAACCTGAACACTGAAGCTTTCTTT
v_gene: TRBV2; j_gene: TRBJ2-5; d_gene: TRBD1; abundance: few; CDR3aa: CASSPGQGIQETQYF; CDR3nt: TGTGCCAGCAGTCCCGGACAGGGGATACAAGAGACCCAGTACTTC
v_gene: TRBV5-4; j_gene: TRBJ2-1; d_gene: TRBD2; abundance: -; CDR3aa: CASSSIQAGNNEQFF; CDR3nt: TGTGCCAGCAGCTCTATACAAGCGGGAAACAATGAGCAGTTCTTC
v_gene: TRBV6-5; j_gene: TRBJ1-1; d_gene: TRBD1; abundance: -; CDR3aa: CASKTGETEAFF; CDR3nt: TGTGCCAGTAAGACAGGGGAGACTGAAGCTTTCTTT
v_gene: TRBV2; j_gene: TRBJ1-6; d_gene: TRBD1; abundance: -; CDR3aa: CARGQDNSPLHF; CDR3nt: TGTGCCAGGGGACAGGATAATTCACCCCTCCACTTT
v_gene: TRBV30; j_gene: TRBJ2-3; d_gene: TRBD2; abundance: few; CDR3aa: CAWSVVAGGTDTQYF; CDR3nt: TGTGCCTGGAGTGTAGTAGCGGGAGGCACAGATACGCAGTATTTT
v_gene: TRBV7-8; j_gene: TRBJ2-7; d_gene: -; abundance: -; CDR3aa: CASSLLDRGEQYF; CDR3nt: TGTGCCAGCAGCTTACTGGACAGAGGGGAGCAGTACTTC
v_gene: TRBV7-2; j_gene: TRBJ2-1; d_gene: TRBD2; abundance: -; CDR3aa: CASSLAASGGLNEQFF; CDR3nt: TGTGCCAGCAGCTTAGCGGCTAGCGGGGGGTTGAATGAGCAGTTCTTC
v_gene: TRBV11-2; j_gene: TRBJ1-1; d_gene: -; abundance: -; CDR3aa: CASSLDPSPGAFMNTEAFF; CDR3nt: TGTGCCAGCAGCTTAGATCCGTCCCCAGGGGCGTTCATGAACACTGAAGCTTTCTTT
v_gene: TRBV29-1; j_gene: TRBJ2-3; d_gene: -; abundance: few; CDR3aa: CSVEGRSTDTQYF; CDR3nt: TGCAGCGTTGAGGGGCGGAGCACAGATACGCAGTATTTT
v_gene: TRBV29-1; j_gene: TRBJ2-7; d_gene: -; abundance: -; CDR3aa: CSVRGTQGREQYF; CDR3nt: TGCAGCGTCCGCGGGACTCAGGGTAGGGAGCAGTACTTC
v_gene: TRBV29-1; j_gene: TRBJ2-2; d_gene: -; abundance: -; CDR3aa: CSASPVTGELFF; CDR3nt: TGCAGCGCTAGCCCCGTTACCGGGGAGCTGTTTTTT
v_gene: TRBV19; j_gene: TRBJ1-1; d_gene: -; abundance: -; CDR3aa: CASSNQRPTEAFF; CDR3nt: TGTGCCAGTAGTAACCAGCGACCCACTGAAGCTTTCTTT
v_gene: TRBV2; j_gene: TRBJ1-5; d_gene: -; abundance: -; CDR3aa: CASTQPQHF; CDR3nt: TGTGCCAGCACGCAGCCCCAGCATTTT
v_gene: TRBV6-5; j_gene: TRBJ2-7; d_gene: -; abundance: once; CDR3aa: CASSYRTDKFYEQYF; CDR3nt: TGTGCCAGCAGTTACCGGACTGATAAGTTCTACGAGCAGTACTTC
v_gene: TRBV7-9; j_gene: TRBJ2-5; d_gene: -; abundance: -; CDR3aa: CASSLIGETQYF; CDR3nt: TGTGCCAGCAGCTTAATTGGGGAGACCCAGTACTTC
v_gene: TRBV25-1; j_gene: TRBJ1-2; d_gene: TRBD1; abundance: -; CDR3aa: CASSELAGGGGYTF; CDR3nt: TGTGCCAGCAGTGAATTGGCAGGGGGCGGAGGCTACACCTTC
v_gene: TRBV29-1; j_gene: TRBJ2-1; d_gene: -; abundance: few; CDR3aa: CSVQPSGHEQFF; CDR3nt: TGCAGCGTCCAACCAAGTGGCCATGAGCAGTTCTTC
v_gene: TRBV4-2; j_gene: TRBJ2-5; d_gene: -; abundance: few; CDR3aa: CASSQGAGQETQYF; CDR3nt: TGTGCCAGCAGCCAAGGGGCAGGACAAGAGACCCAGTACTTC
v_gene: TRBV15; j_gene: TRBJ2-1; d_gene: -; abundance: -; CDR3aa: CATSRDLATSHEQFF; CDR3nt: TGTGCCACCAGCAGAGATCTGGCGACTTCTCATGAGCAGTTCTTC
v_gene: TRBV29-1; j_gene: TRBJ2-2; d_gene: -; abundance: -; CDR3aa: CSVSTGRAGELFF; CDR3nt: TGCAGCGTCTCGACAGGTCGCGCCGGGGAGCTGTTTTTT
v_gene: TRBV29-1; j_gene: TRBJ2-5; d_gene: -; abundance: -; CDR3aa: CSVTGTRQETQYF; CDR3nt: TGCAGCGTCACTGGGACACGCCAAGAGACCCAGTACTTC
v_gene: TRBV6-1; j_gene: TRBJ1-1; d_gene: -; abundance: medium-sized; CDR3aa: CASRGGTKNEAFF; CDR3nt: TGTGCCAGCAGAGGCGGGACAAAGAATGAAGCTTTCTTT
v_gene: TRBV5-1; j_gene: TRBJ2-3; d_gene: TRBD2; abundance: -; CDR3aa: CASRLGTSEFSDTQYF; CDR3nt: TGCGCCAGCAGGCTGGGAACTAGCGAGTTTTCAGATACGCAGTATTTT
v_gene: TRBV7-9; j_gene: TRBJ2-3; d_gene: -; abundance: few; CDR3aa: CASSLGPGTSTDTQYF; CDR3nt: TGTGCCAGCAGCTTAGGTCCCGGTACTAGCACAGATACGCAGTATTTT
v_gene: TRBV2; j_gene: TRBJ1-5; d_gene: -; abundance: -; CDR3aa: CASSEPRNSNQPQHF; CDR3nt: TGTGCCAGCAGTGAACCGCGAAATAGCAATCAGCCCCAGCATTTT